This TCR beta chain came from a study of cytomegalovirus exposure and HLA in healthy donors. Findings and caveats of the study: Among immune exposure information, only CMV serostatus was available. In a later analysis, at a false discovery rate of 0.05, approximately 16,000 TCR beta sequences were associated with HLA alleles. Of the V segments, some could not be distinguished, including TRBV6-2 and TRBV6-3, and were excluded. Rates of TCR association differed by HLA locus in a later analysis, with DRB1 highest and HLA-C lowest.

The CDR3 runs to 13 residues. V trimming: 7 bases; J trimming: 6 bases; junction bases outside the gene matches: 8. Per the germline V gene, CDR1 is MNHNS and CDR2 is SASEGT. About this clone itself: Its antigen is still unknown.

The PCR made use of 60 Vbeta and 13 Jbeta primers. Some clones are missing from TCRdb's copy, which holds only in-frame ones; the method was immunoSEQ multiplex PCR. The sample has 150,000 to 200,000 clones, approximately 71% seen once. The sample was PBMCs. The J gene is TRBJ1-1, the V gene TRBV6-1; 7 nucleotides agree with TRBD1. This clonotype was sampled from a woman aged 40 to 49 in good health and CMV-seropositive. The CDR3 region has the DNA TGTGCCAGCACCCCCGACAGGGTCGCTGAAGCTTTCTTT. It yields the protein CASTPDRVAEAFF.